A single sample gave rise to the 4 T cell receptor beta chains below, sequenced in a study of blood T cells in healthy people across ages. For the second PCR, which ran for about 6 to 12 cycles, a sample-barcoded 5' primer and a J-beta primer mix were used. A single record per CDR3 protein comes from TCRdb applying MiXCR to the 5' RACE reads. Among about 1,800,000 distinct CDR3 sequences, roughly 30% were seen once, and the ten largest hold 7.7%. Sequenced input: blood. The receptors stem from a woman between 25 and 40 years old in good health.

The rearrangement joins TRBV5-1 to TRBJ2-7; tentatively, D is TRBD1 (6 bases). The CDR3 has 15 residues. Trimming left V 4 bases short and J 2 bases short, with 16 bases between. CDR1 is SGHRS and CDR2 is YFSETQ in the germline V gene. The CDR3 bases are TGCGCCAGCAGCCCCGGGACAATCTTGGCCTACGAGCAGTACTTC. Translating gives CASSPGTILAYEQYF.

V usage is TRBV4-1 and J usage is TRBJ1-4; weak D call: TRBD1 (5 bases). The CDR3 spans 14 residues. The germline V gene encodes CDR1 MGHRA and CDR2 YSYEKL. The V end lost 2 bases, the J end lost 3 bases, and 7 bases lay between the germline ends. The CDR3 region has the DNA TGCGCCAGCAGCCAATTACAGGCTAATGAAAAACTGTTTTTT. Protein sequence: CASSQLQANEKLFF.

This clonotype was seen only a few times. The chain employs TRBV6-5 and TRBJ1-2; tentatively, D is TRBD1 (5 bases). Germline assignment: CDR1 MNHEY and CDR2 SVGAGI. There are 15 residues in the CDR3. The ends were cut back, 5 bases at V and 0 bases at J, with 13 bases in the middle. The CDR3 DNA is TGTGCCAGCAGTGTATCAGGGCGGTCTAACTATGGCTACACCTTC. Its translation is CASSVSGRSNYGYTF.

This clonotype was observed a handful of times. The junction shows a germline mismatch at one end, possibly a read error. J is TRBJ1-1 and V is TRBV10-2; D is unclear. This CDR3 has 13 residues. Germline V CDR1 and CDR2: WSHSY, SAAADI. The CDR3, as DNA: TGCGCCAGCAGCGACGAGGGTTACACTGCAGCTTTCTTT. Translated: CASSDEGYTAAFF.